A selection of T cell receptor beta chains follows, all from one sample in a study of OX40 agonist ivuxolimab in advanced cancers. Profiled with immunoSEQ multiplex PCR; TCRdb holds only in-frame clones, not every one. Seen here are approximately 61,000 clones, roughly 87% observed once, and the top ten hold roughly 1.3%. Sequencing used CD4+ or CD8+ T cells sorted from blood, obtained in a trial of the OX40 agonist ivuxolimab. Receptors originate from an adult with an advanced solid tumor such as melanoma, head and neck, liver or kidney cancer. The CDR3 runs from the conserved cysteine through the conserved F or W. D genes are given only for firm matches. The listing skips clone size in some rows; elsewhere it reads once, few, many or a size class.

d_call | j_call | v_call | clone_size | cdr3_aa | cdr3_nt
TRBD1 | TRBJ2-2 | TRBV6-1 | NA | CASRDRATGELFF | TGTGCCAGCAGGGACAGGGCCACCGGGGAGCTGTTTTTT
NA | TRBJ2-1 | TRBV2 | NA | CASSERVSYNEQFF | TGTGCCAGCAGTGAACGAGTCTCCTACAATGAGCAGTTCTTC
NA | TRBJ2-7 | TRBV2 | NA | CASRGGGRSSYEQYF | TGTGCCAGCAGGGGCGGAGGCCGAAGCTCCTACGAGCAGTACTTC
NA | TRBJ2-5 | TRBV5-6 | NA | CASSSTVLETQYF | TGTGCCAGCAGCTCGACAGTGCTGGAGACCCAGTACTTC
NA | TRBJ2-1 | TRBV4-3 | NA | CASSQAPRGSPGGQFF | TGCGCCAGCAGCCAAGCTCCACGAGGCAGTCCAGGAGGTCAGTTCTTC
TRBD1 | TRBJ2-1 | TRBV2 | NA | CASTRQGYEQFF | TGTGCCAGCACCAGACAGGGGTATGAGCAGTTCTTC
NA | TRBJ1-2 | TRBV5-4 | few | CASSLDRFLYGYTF | TGTGCCAGCAGCTTGGACAGATTCCTATATGGCTACACCTTC
TRBD1 | TRBJ1-1 | TRBV7-9 | NA | CASSPRGGNTEAFF | TGTGCCAGCAGCCCCAGGGGGGGAAACACTGAAGCTTTCTTT
NA | TRBJ1-3 | TRBV7-2 | NA | CASSEGTVTVDTIYF | TGTGCCAGCAGCGAAGGGACCGTAACCGTGGACACCATATATTTT
NA | TRBJ1-2 | TRBV5-5 | NA | CASSLTESNYGYTF | TGTGCCAGCAGCTTGACGGAAAGTAACTATGGCTACACCTTC
NA | TRBJ2-3 | TRBV5-4 | NA | CASSLSRSTDTQYF | TGTGCCAGCAGCTTAAGCCGTAGCACAGATACGCAGTATTTT
TRBD1 | TRBJ1-1 | TRBV30 | NA | CATRDRVMNTEAFF | TGTGCCACCCGGGACAGAGTCATGAACACTGAAGCTTTCTTT
NA | TRBJ1-2 | TRBV18 | NA | CASSPDVGDDGYTF | TGTGCCAGCTCACCGGACGTGGGGGACGATGGCTACACCTTC
TRBD2 | TRBJ2-7 | TRBV11-2 | NA | CASSSLAGGRYEQYF | TGTGCCAGCAGCTCCCTGGCGGGAGGGAGGTACGAGCAGTACTTC
NA | TRBJ2-3 | TRBV5-8 | NA | CASSLWARPPVGTDTQYF | TGTGCCAGCAGCTTATGGGCGAGACCCCCGGTGGGCACAGATACGCAGTATTTT
NA | TRBJ2-5 | TRBV29-1 | NA | CSVVFTETQYF | TGCAGCGTTGTCTTTACAGAGACCCAGTACTTC
TRBD1 | TRBJ2-7 | TRBV5-1 | NA | CASSYGQGVLGSYEQYF | TGCGCCAGCAGCTACGGACAGGGGGTTTTAGGGTCCTACGAGCAGTACTTC
TRBD2 | TRBJ2-2 | TRBV6-6 | NA | CASSRTSAGELFF | TGTGCCAGCAGCCGGACTAGTGCCGGGGAGCTGTTTTTT
NA | TRBJ2-7 | TRBV5-4 | NA | CASSFEVGDEQYF | TGTGCCAGCAGCTTCGAAGTGGGAGACGAGCAGTACTTC
NA | TRBJ2-5 | TRBV4-3 | NA | CASSQDTGETQYF | TGCGCCAGCAGCCAAGATACCGGGGAGACCCAGTACTTC
NA | TRBJ2-7 | TRBV7-2 | NA | CASSLSGYEQYF | TGTGCCAGCAGCTTATCGGGTTACGAGCAGTACTTC
NA | TRBJ2-1 | TRBV5-4 | NA | CASSFWINEQFF | TGTGCCAGCAGCTTCTGGATCAATGAGCAGTTCTTC
TRBD1 | TRBJ1-6 | TRBV5-1 | NA | CASSRGTAYNSPLHF | TGCGCCAGCAGCCGCGGGACAGCCTATAATTCACCCCTCCACTTT
TRBD1 | TRBJ2-1 | TRBV6-1 | NA | CASIPTGGAYNEQFF | TGTGCCAGCATTCCGACAGGGGGCGCCTACAATGAGCAGTTCTTC
NA | TRBJ2-6 | TRBV2 | NA | CASSETGIPGANVLTF | TGTGCCAGCAGTGAAACAGGGATTCCTGGGGCCAACGTCCTGACTTTC
TRBD2 | TRBJ2-7 | TRBV7-9 | NA | CASSPGTGGAYEQYF | TGTGCCAGCAGCCCAGGGACGGGAGGGGCCTACGAGCAGTACTTC
NA | TRBJ2-2 | TRBV10-3 | NA | CAISPGPDTGELFF | TGTGCCATCAGTCCGGGACCGGACACCGGGGAGCTGTTTTTT